A single sample gave rise to the 8 T cell receptor beta chains below, sequenced in a study of Graves' ophthalmopathy and Graves' hyperthyroidism. Amplified material comprised TCR beta CDR3 regions derived from RNA transcripts. A first-round RT-PCR used HTBI primers, followed by a second-round multiplex PCR. TCRdb recomputed calls from the multiplex PCR reads with MiXCR, one row per CDR3 protein. The table shows about 420,000 distinct CDR3 sequences, with around a fifth occurring only once. Sample: peripheral blood. These receptors were collected from a young woman with stable Graves' hyperthyroidism.

This clonotype was found a few times. The DNA for the CDR3 is TGTGCCAGCAGTGAGTACAGGGGGCCCGGCTATGGCTACACCTTC. Protein product: CASSEYRGPGYGYTF. The genes are TRBV6-1 and TRBJ1-2; TRBD1 matches 9 bases. The V gene end was trimmed by 3 bases and the J gene end by 4 bases; junction bases not matched to a gene: 6. This CDR3 is 15 amino acids long. CDR1 is MNHNS and CDR2 is SASEGT in the germline V gene.

This clonotype was observed at least ten times. The genes are TRBV9 and TRBJ2-2; D is ambiguous. The V and J ends lost 2 bases and 0 bases respectively, with 5 bases between them. Germline-derived CDR1 and CDR2 are SGDLS and YYNGEE. The CDR3 consists of 14 residues. The CDR3 DNA reads as TGTGCCAGCAGCGTTGTGGCGAACACCGGGGAGCTGTTTTTT. Encoded protein: CASSVVANTGELFF.

This clonotype was counted at least ten times. The chain links TRBV7-9 to TRBJ2-7, with 8 bases lining up with TRBD1. This CDR3 is 17 amino acids long. J gave up 0 bases and V 5 bases, and 12 bases lay outside the gene matches. From germline, CDR1 is SEHNR and CDR2 FQNEAQ (reference sequence). The CDR3 loop is CASSRSRDRRASYEQYF. The CDR3 coding sequence is TGTGCCAGCAGCCGATCCCGGGACAGGAGGGCCTCCTACGAGCAGTACTTC.

The sample holds many counts of this clonotype. CDR3 loop: CSAEGRQGLPQETQYF. The CDR3 bases are TGCAGTGCTGAGGGCCGACAGGGACTTCCTCAAGAGACCCAGTACTTC. V gene TRBV20-1 combines with J gene TRBJ2-5; the D gene is possibly TRBD1 (7 bases). CDR3 size: 16 residues. Germline loops: CDR1 DFQATT, CDR2 SNEGSKA (reference sequence). Deletions cut 5 bases from V and 2 bases from J, with 21 bases between.

This clonotype was picked up many times. The V gene is TRBV7-8, the J gene TRBJ2-2; TRBD1 or TRBD2 may be the D gene (7 bases each). The CDR3 spans 17 residues. Trimming left V 5 bases short and J 1 base short, with 17 bases between. CDR1 is SGHVS and CDR2 is FQNEAQ in the germline V gene. The DNA for the CDR3 is TGTGCCAGCAGCCGTAGCGGGCGGACAGGGAACACCGGGGAGCTGTTTTTT. Its protein product is CASSRSGRTGNTGELFF.

In this sample, this clonotype turned up many times. The gene calls are TRBV6-2 or TRBV6-3 and TRBJ1-1; no clear D gene. Trimming pared 6 bases from V and 4 bases from J, leaving 9 bases between. The CDR3 is 12 residues long. The germline V gene encodes CDR1 MNHEY and CDR2 SVGEGT. The CDR3 coding sequence is TGTGCCAGCAGAGATTTTGGCACTGAAGCTTTCTTT. Translation gives CASRDFGTEAFF.

This clonotype was found many times. The rearrangement joins TRBV28 to TRBJ2-7; a weak D match, TRBD1 (6 bases). The CDR3 loop spans 14 amino acids. Germline assignment: CDR1 MDHEN and CDR2 SYDVKM. V lost 6 bases and J lost 0, with 12 bases in between. The CDR3 bases are TGTGCCAGCAGCCTTGACAGGATCTCCTACGAGCAGTACTTC. Protein: CASSLDRISYEQYF.

Ten or more counts support this clonotype. The chain employs TRBV7-9 and TRBJ2-7; the D gene is possibly TRBD2 (6 bases). The germline CDR1 and CDR2 sequences are SEHNR and FQNEAQ (reference sequence). The V gene lost 1 base and the J gene lost 6 bases, with 10 bases spanning the gap. The CDR3 covers 13 residues. Here the CDR3 reads CASSLVGGAEQYF. The CDR3 DNA follows: TGTGCCAGCAGCTTAGTAGGCGGGGCCGAGCAGTACTTC.